Listed below are T cell receptor beta chains from one sample, sequenced in a study of CD8 T cells in ankylosing spondylitis. A single record per CDR3 protein comes from TCRdb applying MiXCR to the 5' RACE reads. The data hold around 130,000 distinct CDR3 sequences, with about a sixth observed a single time. Sequencing input: blood, either unsorted or a sorted T cell fraction (not recorded which). These receptor sequences come from a male donor with ankylosing spondylitis. Each CDR3 is given with its conserved first and last residue. A D gene is named only where the DNA matches it firmly. A clone size is listed for some rows: how often the clone was seen (once, few, many), or a class if it is expanded.

j_gene,abundance,d_gene,v_gene,CDR3aa,CDR3nt
TRBJ2-1,NA,NA,TRBV7-9,CAGQLALGVYNEQFF,TGTGCCGGACAACTAGCTTTGGGGGTCTACAATGAGCAGTTCTTC
TRBJ2-2,many,NA,TRBV9,CASTDTGELFF,TGTGCCAGCACGGACACCGGGGAGCTGTTTTTT
TRBJ2-5,NA,NA,TRBV4-1,CASSQDQETQYF,TGCGCCAGCAGCCAAGATCAAGAGACCCAGTACTTC
TRBJ1-4,few,NA,TRBV18,CASSPASGGELFF,TGTGCCAGCTCACCGGCGAGCGGTGGTGAACTGTTTTTT
TRBJ1-2,NA,NA,TRBV20-1,CSAPSRGGYTF,TGCAGTGCTCCTTCGCGAGGGGGCTACACCTTC
TRBJ1-2,large,TRBD1,TRBV6-5,CASSPTTGTGAFGYTF,TGTGCCAGCAGTCCAACTACCGGGACAGGGGCATTTGGCTACACCTTC
TRBJ1-5,NA,NA,TRBV27,CASSWGALSNQPQHF,TGTGCCAGCAGTTGGGGGGCGCTTAGCAATCAGCCCCAGCATTTT
TRBJ1-5,NA,TRBD1,TRBV3-1,CASSLSRDRREPQHF,TGTGCCAGCAGCCTTTCTCGGGACAGAAGGGAGCCCCAGCATTTT
TRBJ2-7,NA,TRBD2,TRBV11-1,CASSSLGRGLAGDEEQYF,TGTGCCAGCAGCTCCCTTGGGAGAGGACTAGCGGGAGATGAAGAGCAGTACTTC
TRBJ2-1,few,TRBD1,TRBV4-3,CASSRRRDRVWEQFF,TGCGCCAGCAGCCGGCGCCGGGACAGGGTTTGGGAGCAGTTCTTC
TRBJ2-7,few,NA,TRBV9,CASSVDGSYEQYF,TGTGCCAGCAGCGTAGACGGGAGCTACGAGCAGTACTTC
TRBJ1-1,few,NA,TRBV3-1,CASSPLRGGPEAFF,TGTGCCAGCAGCCCGTTACGGGGAGGGCCTGAAGCTTTCTTT
TRBJ2-1,NA,TRBD2,TRBV15,CATSSQLLAGVHEQFF,TGTGCCACCAGCAGCCAATTGCTAGCGGGAGTCCATGAGCAGTTCTTC
TRBJ2-3,few,NA,TRBV12-3/TRBV12-4,CASKLGRLNTDTQYF,TGTGCCAGCAAACTTGGGCGCCTTAACACAGATACGCAGTATTTT
TRBJ1-1,many,NA,TRBV29-1,CSLQGSNTEAFF,TGCAGTTTGCAGGGGTCGAACACTGAAGCTTTCTTT
TRBJ2-1,many,TRBD2,TRBV7-9,CASSLAGGGPLYNEQFF,TGTGCCAGCAGCTTAGCTGGGGGGGGTCCCCTCTACAATGAGCAGTTCTTC
TRBJ2-5,few,NA,TRBV2,CASSEVTGVETQYF,TGTGCCAGCAGTGAAGTTACGGGAGTGGAGACCCAGTACTTC
TRBJ2-7,NA,NA,TRBV2,CASSGIESSYEQYF,TGTGCCAGCAGTGGGATTGAGAGCTCCTACGAGCAGTACTTC
TRBJ1-1,NA,TRBD1,TRBV29-1,CSVEGWDRGTEAFF,TGCAGCGTTGAAGGCTGGGACAGGGGAACTGAAGCTTTCTTT
TRBJ2-7,NA,NA,TRBV25-1,CASSEYGTRQANYEQYF,TGTGCCAGCAGTGAATATGGGACGCGACAGGCGAACTACGAGCAGTACTTC
TRBJ2-5,NA,TRBD2,TRBV7-8,CASSPLQREEETQYF,TGTGCCAGCAGCCCTCTCCAGCGGGAGGAAGAGACCCAGTACTTC
TRBJ2-1,few,TRBD2,TRBV10-3,CAISGGTSGSDEQFF,TGTGCCATCAGTGGGGGGACTAGCGGGAGCGATGAGCAGTTCTTC
TRBJ2-3,NA,NA,TRBV7-9,CASSFASGTDTQYF,TGTGCCAGCAGCTTTGCTAGCGGCACAGATACGCAGTATTTT
TRBJ2-6,NA,NA,TRBV9,CASSGKSPGANVLTF,TGTGCCAGCAGCGGAAAGAGTCCTGGGGCCAACGTCCTGACTTTC
TRBJ2-2,few,NA,TRBV28,CASMPAEVTGELFF,TGTGCCAGTATGCCGGCGGAGGTCACCGGGGAGCTGTTTTTT
TRBJ1-1,NA,NA,TRBV3-1,CASSQEMGEAFF,TGTGCCAGCAGCCAAGAGATGGGGGAAGCTTTCTTT
TRBJ2-7,NA,NA,TRBV27,CASSLSGLGAGYEQYF,TGTGCCAGCAGTTTATCGGGCCTTGGCGCCGGTTACGAGCAGTACTTC
TRBJ2-3,NA,TRBD2,TRBV27,CASSPGTSGDTQYF,TGTGCCAGCAGTCCCGGGACTAGCGGAGATACGCAGTATTTT
TRBJ2-1,many,TRBD2,TRBV7-2,CASSNMERGTYNEQFF,TGTGCCAGCAGCAATATGGAGCGGGGAACCTACAATGAGCAGTTCTTC
TRBJ1-3,few,NA,TRBV6-5,CASRFGNTIYF,TGTGCCAGCCGGTTTGGAAACACCATATATTTT
TRBJ1-5,NA,NA,TRBV15,CATSMDSYQPQHF,TGTGCCACCAGCATGGACAGCTATCAGCCCCAGCATTTT
TRBJ2-7,few,TRBD1,TRBV5-1,CASSWRAGGTYEQYF,TGCGCCAGCAGCTGGCGGGCAGGGGGTACCTACGAGCAGTACTTC
TRBJ2-1,many,NA,TRBV29-1,CSVEAGPSYNEQFF,TGCAGCGTTGAAGCGGGCCCGTCCTACAATGAGCAGTTCTTC
TRBJ1-1,many,TRBD1,TRBV29-1,CSVGDRGAFF,TGCAGCGTTGGGGACAGGGGGGCTTTCTTT
TRBJ2-7,few,TRBD1,TRBV5-1,CASSEGQGSYEQYF,TGCGCCAGCAGCGAGGGACAGGGCTCCTACGAGCAGTACTTC
TRBJ2-1,NA,NA,TRBV10-3,CAISEQAGTDNEQFF,TGTGCCATCAGTGAGCAGGCGGGAACTGACAATGAGCAGTTCTTC
TRBJ2-1,few,NA,TRBV7-8,CASSRGGGTNAYNEQFF,TGTGCCAGCAGCCGAGGGGGGGGGACCAATGCTTACAATGAGCAGTTCTTC
TRBJ2-1,NA,NA,TRBV11-3,CASSLVHPANSYNEQFF,TGTGCCAGCAGCTTAGTTCACCCAGCGAACTCCTACAATGAGCAGTTCTTC
TRBJ2-1,many,NA,TRBV29-1,CSVGGVPFHNEQFF,TGCAGCGTCGGAGGGGTACCTTTTCACAATGAGCAGTTCTTC
TRBJ2-1,NA,NA,TRBV9,CASSVVNSLTYNEQFF,TGTGCCAGCAGCGTAGTTAATAGCTTAACCTACAATGAGCAGTTCTTC
TRBJ2-7,NA,TRBD2,TRBV7-9,CASSSETSGRNYEQYF,TGTGCCAGCAGCTCGGAGACTAGCGGGAGGAATTACGAGCAGTACTTC
TRBJ2-7,few,TRBD2,TRBV6-2/TRBV6-3,CASSPKLAGLYEQYF,TGTGCCAGCAGTCCTAAACTAGCGGGCCTCTACGAGCAGTACTTC
TRBJ2-1,few,TRBD2,TRBV5-1,CASGPTSGRSGPNEQFF,TGCGCCAGCGGCCCCACTAGCGGGAGATCCGGTCCCAATGAGCAGTTCTTC
TRBJ2-7,many,NA,TRBV7-9,CASSLGQGAYEQYF,TGTGCCAGCAGCTTAGGGCAGGGAGCTTACGAGCAGTACTTC